A selection of T cell receptor beta chains follows, all from one sample in a study of blood T cells in healthy people across ages. TCRdb itself ran the 5' RACE reads through MiXCR, one entry per CDR3 protein. Here the sample spans 850,000 or so distinct CDR3 sequences, more than 25% being singletons. Specimen: blood. Every receptor here comes from a woman aged 80 or over in good health. The CDR3 runs from the conserved cysteine through the conserved F or W. Fields, in order: clone size, V gene, D gene, J gene, CDR3 DNA, CDR3 protein. A D gene is named only where the DNA matches it firmly. For some rows the clone size is stated as once, few or many, or as a class when expanded; others skip it.

size: -; V: TRBV7-2; D: TRBD2; J: TRBJ2-7; DNA: TGTGCCAGCAGCCCCGCAGTAGGGGCGGGAGATATATCCTACGAGCAGTACTTC; CDR3: CASSPAVGAGDISYEQYF
size: many; V: TRBV6-2/TRBV6-3; D: -; J: TRBJ2-1; DNA: TGTGCCAGCAGGCCGGGGAGGAGCTCCTACAATGAGCAGTTCTTC; CDR3: CASRPGRSSYNEQFF
size: -; V: TRBV20-1; D: -; J: TRBJ1-5; DNA: TGCAGTGCTAGCATGGGGTTGAATGGTCAGCCCCAGCATTTT; CDR3: CSASMGLNGQPQHF
size: many; V: TRBV4-3; D: TRBD2; J: TRBJ2-1; DNA: TGCGCCAGCAGCCAAGGACTAGCGGGATACAATGAGCAGTTCTTC; CDR3: CASSQGLAGYNEQFF
size: -; V: TRBV20-1; D: -; J: TRBJ2-1; DNA: TGCAGTGCGACCTATGAGCAGTTCTTC; CDR3: CSATYEQFF
size: few; V: TRBV5-1; D: -; J: TRBJ2-2; DNA: TGCGCCAGCAACCAGGGAGTCGGGGAGCTGTTTTTT; CDR3: CASNQGVGELFF
size: -; V: TRBV4-3; D: -; J: TRBJ1-2; DNA: TGCGCCAGCAGCCAAGGAGATATGGGGGGGGTTTCGTATGGCTACACCTTC; CDR3: CASSQGDMGGVSYGYTF
size: few; V: TRBV30; D: TRBD1; J: TRBJ1-2; DNA: TGTGCCTGGAGGACGACAGGGGCTTATGGCTACACCTTC; CDR3: CAWRTTGAYGYTF
size: -; V: TRBV7-9; D: -; J: TRBJ1-2; DNA: TGTGCCAGCAGATTCCCCCGGGGGGTGGTCTGTGGCTACATCTTC; CDR3: CASRFPRGVVCGYIF
size: many; V: TRBV29-1; D: -; J: TRBJ1-2; DNA: TGCAGCGTTGAGTGGTGGACGGGTAACTATGGCTACACCTTC; CDR3: CSVEWWTGNYGYTF
size: many; V: TRBV18; D: TRBD2; J: TRBJ2-1; DNA: TGTGCCAGCTCACGAATCACCGGGACTAGCCCGAACACTGAGCAGTTCTTC; CDR3: CASSRITGTSPNTEQFF
size: many; V: TRBV29-1; D: -; J: TRBJ2-1; DNA: TGCAGCGTTGTCAGGGGTAGCAATGAGCAGTTCTTC; CDR3: CSVVRGSNEQFF
size: many; V: TRBV5-1; D: -; J: TRBJ2-6; DNA: TGCGCCAGCAGCTTGGTAGTTCCTGGGGCCAACGTCCTGACTTTC; CDR3: CASSLVVPGANVLTF